The 32 T cell receptor beta chains presented below share a single source sample, sequenced in a study of blood T cell repertoires in COVID-19. Measured with immunoSEQ multiplex PCR; TCRdb has only the in-frame clones, and not every one. The sample holds approximately 240,000 clones; approximately 83% are singletons and the top ten take around 1.3%. Sequenced input: peripheral blood. The receptors originated from a woman aged 25-40 years with COVID-19, enrolled during active disease.

The genes are TRBV5-1 and TRBJ2-7, with a tentative D call TRBD1 (6 bases). Germline lookup yields CDR1 SGHRS and CDR2 YFSETQ. Between the trimmed V and J ends, which lost 0 bases and 5 bases, there was a span of 9 bases. The CDR3 sequence is 13 residues long. The CDR3 region is CASSLEQGNEQYF. CDR3 bases: TGCGCCAGCAGCTTGGAACAGGGCAACGAGCAGTACTTC.

This clone was seen a single time. The chain combines TRBV9 with TRBJ2-7, with 14 bases lining up with TRBD2. This CDR3 is 14 amino acids long. Germline CDR1 SGDLS, CDR2 YYNGEE. The V and J ends lost 5 bases and 5 bases, in that order; junction bases with no gene match: 3. The CDR3 DNA reads TGTGCCAGCAGTGCGGGACTAGCGGGAGACGAGCAGTACTTC. This encodes CASSAGLAGDEQYF.

This clone was seen more than once but under ten times. The chain joins TRBV28 to TRBJ2-2; the D gene is possibly TRBD2 (5 bases). The V end lost 6 bases, the J end lost 13 bases, and 12 bases lay between the germline ends. This CDR3 is 11 amino acids long. Looked up from germline, CDR1 is MDHEN and CDR2 is SYDVKM. CDR3 sequence: CASSGMAALFF. The CDR3 DNA is TGTGCCAGCAGCGGGATGGCGGCGCTGTTTTTT.

CDR3 DNA sequence: TGTGCCAGCAGCCTCGGGACATTCCAAGAGACCCAGTACTTC. Translating it yields CASSLGTFQETQYF. V usage is TRBV5-4 and J usage is TRBJ2-5; tentatively, D is TRBD1 (6 bases). This CDR3 has 14 residues. Trimming stripped 4 bases from V and 1 base from J, with 11 bases between. Germline CDR1 is SGHNT and CDR2 is YYREEE (reference sequence).

V is TRBV11-2 and J is TRBJ2-5; 9 bases match TRBD1. The CDR3 has 14 amino acids. The germline V gene encodes CDR1 SGHAT and CDR2 FQNNGV. With 6 bases clipped from V and 4 bases from J, the junction kept 6 bases outside the gene matches. The CDR3 nucleotides read TGTGCCAGCAGTTCCGGGACAGGGCTAGAGACCCAGTACTTC. It specifies CASSSGTGLETQYF.

This chain links TRBV5-1 with TRBJ2-2; D is possibly TRBD2 (5 bases). CDR1 is SGHRS, CDR2 YFSETQ, per germline. CDR3 size: 14 residues. Trimming stripped 5 bases from V and 2 bases from J, with 10 bases between. CDR3 amino acids: CASRSGVNTGELFF. The DNA of the CDR3 is TGCGCCAGCAGGTCCGGGGTCAACACCGGGGAGCTGTTTTTT.

This clone has a handful of counts. The chain is built from TRBV18 and TRBJ1-6; 7 bases are a match to TRBD1. CDR1 is KGHSH and CDR2 is LQKENI in the germline V gene. The junction had 13 bases not matched to a gene; V was cut back by 4 bases and J by 7 bases. The CDR3 loop spans 17 amino acids. Here the CDR3 reads CASSRFPTGYTNSPLHF. As DNA, the CDR3 is TGTGCCAGCTCACGTTTTCCGACAGGGTATACGAATTCACCCCTCCACTTT.

The chain couples TRBV19 to TRBJ2-2; TRBD2 might be the D (6 bases). Germline loops: CDR1 LNHDA, CDR2 SQIVND (reference sequence). Trimming stripped 1 base from V and 5 bases from J, with 11 bases between. The CDR3 is 15 amino acids. CDR3 DNA: TGTGCCAGTAGTATAGGCGGGGTAGTGACCGGGGAGCTGTTTTTT. Translated: CASSIGGVVTGELFF.

V is TRBV5-1 and J is TRBJ1-2; 8 bases fit TRBD1. CDR1 is SGHRS, CDR2 YFSETQ, per germline. V was clipped by 4 bases and J by 5 bases; unmatched bases: 4. The CDR3 contains 13 residues. The CDR3 reads CASSPQGAYGYTF. The CDR3 coding sequence is TGCGCCAGCAGCCCCCAGGGGGCTTATGGCTACACCTTC.

The V gene is TRBV5-1, the J gene TRBJ2-1, with a tentative D call TRBD2 (5 bases). This CDR3 region has 16 residues. CDR1 is SGHRS, CDR2 YFSETQ, per germline. The V gene lost 0 bases and the J gene lost 2 bases, with 12 bases spanning the gap. The CDR3 DNA follows: TGCGCCAGCAGCTTGGGCGCGGGTTCGACCTACAATGAGCAGTTCTTC. It yields the protein CASSLGAGSTYNEQFF.

The chain is built from TRBV7-2 and TRBJ2-3; possibly TRBD2 for D (6 bases). V was pared by 6 bases and J by 0 bases, with 16 bases between. The CDR3 length is 16 residues. CDR1 and CDR2 from the germline V gene are SGHTA and FQGNSA. Written as DNA, the CDR3 is TGTGCCAGCAGTCAGTTGGGCGGGACTAGCACAGATACGCAGTATTTT. Amino acids: CASSQLGGTSTDTQYF. Complete variable domain (other parts from reference TRBV7-2 and TRBJ2-3): GAGVSQSPSNKVTEKGKDVELRCDPISGHTALYWYRQSLGQGLEFLIYFQGNSAPDKSGLPSDRFSAERTGGSVSTLTIQRTQQEDSAVYLCASSQLGGTSTDTQYFGPGTRLTVL.

V is TRBV7-2 and J is TRBJ2-7; perhaps TRBD2 as D (5 bases). CDR1 and CDR2 from the germline V gene are SGHTA and FQGNSA. The V gene lost 3 bases and the J gene lost 1 base, with 13 bases spanning the gap. The CDR3 runs 15 residues. The CDR3 sequence: CASSFSGRGSYEQYF. CDR3 nucleotides: TGTGCCAGCAGCTTCTCCGGACGGGGATCCTACGAGCAGTACTTC.

V usage is TRBV7-2 and J usage is TRBJ2-5; 7 bases agree with TRBD2. This CDR3 region has 14 residues. V was pared by 6 bases and J by 2 bases, with 6 bases of the junction left unmatched. Germline CDR1 is SGHTA and CDR2 is FQGNSA. Here the CDR3 reads CASSALGLQETQYF. CDR3 in DNA: TGTGCCAGCAGTGCACTGGGACTACAAGAGACCCAGTACTTC.

The rearrangement links TRBV7-2 to TRBJ2-7; D call uncertain. CDR1 and CDR2 from the germline V gene are SGHTA and FQGNSA. CDR3 length: 15 residues. V was trimmed by 4 bases and J by 6 bases, leaving 19 bases between them. CDR3 sequence (DNA): TGTGCCAGCAGCTCCCTGAGGTTAATGAATGGCGAGCAGTACTTC. Translating it yields CASSSLRLMNGEQYF.

The chain joins TRBV19 to TRBJ1-2; D not resolved. This CDR3 spans 14 amino acids. Trimming cost V 2 bases and J 1 base, with 8 bases left between them. Germline CDR1 is LNHDA and CDR2 is SQIVND (reference sequence). CDR3 DNA: TGTGCCAGTAGTATATCCGTTTATAACTATGGCTACACCTTC. It codes for CASSISVYNYGYTF.

The chain carries TRBV12-5 and TRBJ2-5, with TRBD1 identical over 7 bases. This CDR3 has 13 residues. Trimming cost V 5 bases and J 1 base; bases outside gene matches: 1. Germline CDR1 reads LGHNT; CDR2 reads FRNRAP. CDR3: CASGTGVQETQYF. CDR3 in DNA: TGTGCTAGTGGTACAGGGGTCCAAGAGACCCAGTACTTC.

The chain recombines TRBV12-3 or TRBV12-4 with TRBJ1-6; D is ambiguous. Trimming shortened V by 5 bases and J by 8 bases, and 10 bases separated the two germline ends. This CDR3 comprises 13 residues. The CDR3 sequence is CASSEQRDSPLHF. As DNA, the CDR3 is TGTGCCAGCAGTGAGCAGAGGGATTCACCCCTCCACTTT.

This clone was found once. This chain uses TRBV7-2 with TRBJ1-5; perhaps TRBD1 as D (6 bases). The CDR3 runs to 13 residues. Germline lookup yields CDR1 SGHTA and CDR2 FQGNSA. V was trimmed by 4 bases and J by 7 bases, leaving 11 bases between them. This CDR3 reads CASSSGTRQPQHF. Written as DNA, the CDR3 is TGTGCCAGCAGCTCAGGGACAAGACAGCCCCAGCATTTT.

This chain uses TRBV19 with TRBJ2-5, with 7 bases matching TRBD2. The CDR3 covers 15 residues. Germline trimming cut 5 bases from V and 4 bases from J; bases unmatched to any gene: 10. CDR1 and CDR2 from the germline V gene are LNHDA and SQIVND (reference sequence). The CDR3 sequence: CASSARGEGRETQYF. In nucleotides, the CDR3 is TGTGCCAGTAGTGCCCGGGGGGAGGGTCGAGAGACCCAGTACTTC. Full variable domain (missing parts from reference TRBV19 and TRBJ2-5): DGGITQSPKYLFRKEGQNVTLSCEQNLNHDAMYWYRQDPGQGLRLIYYSQIVNDFQKGDIAEGYSVSREKKESFPLTVTSAQKNPTAFYLCASSARGEGRETQYFGPGTRLLVL.

This chain uses TRBV7-2 with TRBJ2-7; TRBD2 might be the D (6 bases). Germline V gene sequence: CDR1 SGHTA, CDR2 FQGNSA. V shed 5 bases and J shed 6 bases, with 26 bases lying between them. The CDR3 length is 17 residues. The CDR3 nucleotides are TGTGCCAGCAGCCCCCAGGTGGGGGGAGGCCATCAAGGCGAGCAGTACTTC. This gives the protein CASSPQVGGGHQGEQYF.

CDR3 nucleotide sequence: TGCGCCAGCAGCCCATTCCAAACCGGGGAGCTGTTTTTT. Translating gives CASSPFQTGELFF. The gene calls are TRBV5-1 and TRBJ2-2, with D hard to call. Germline V gene data show CDR1 as SGHRS and CDR2 as YFSETQ. The ends were cut back, 4 bases at V and 5 bases at J, with 9 bases in the middle. The CDR3 spans 13 residues.

This chain joins TRBV9 and TRBJ1-3; 8 nucleotides align to TRBD1. The CDR3 is made up of 20 amino acids. V shed 0 bases, J shed 3 bases, and the junction held 17 bases outside the gene matches. Germline V CDR1 and CDR2: SGDLS, YYNGEE. CDR3 residues: CASSVAGGQEVALGGNTIYF. The DNA of the CDR3 is TGTGCCAGCAGCGTAGCTGGGGGACAGGAGGTGGCTTTAGGTGGAAACACCATATATTTT.

V is TRBV11-2 and J is TRBJ2-5; 12 bases fit TRBD2. Germline CDR1 is SGHAT and CDR2 is FQNNGV. V lost 1 base to trimming and J lost 4 bases; unmatched junction nucleotides: 4. This CDR3 contains 16 residues. The CDR3 reads CASSLAASGRGETQYF. In DNA form, the CDR3 reads TGTGCCAGCAGCTTAGCGGCTAGCGGGAGGGGAGAGACCCAGTACTTC.

CDR3 DNA sequence: TGTGCCAGCAGCTTAGACGGAGTCCCCCGCGGGAGGGAGACCGGGGAGCTGTTTTTT. Translating gives CASSLDGVPRGRETGELFF. The chain carries TRBV7-9 and TRBJ2-2; 9 bases are a match to TRBD2. V was pared by 1 base and J by 5 bases, with 14 bases of the junction left unmatched. This CDR3 comprises 19 residues. Germline CDR1 reads SEHNR; CDR2 reads FQNEAQ (reference sequence).

The chain uses TRBV5-6 and TRBJ2-2, with TRBD1 identical over 10 bases. Germline V gene lookup returns CDR1 SGHDT and CDR2 YYEEEE. With V trimmed by 5 bases and J by 6 bases, 7 bases remained unmatched. This CDR3 spans 15 amino acids. DNA for the CDR3: TGTGCCAGCAGAAAGACAGGGGGCTTCGCCGGGGAGCTGTTTTTT. It encodes CASRKTGGFAGELFF.

The chain is built from TRBV7-9 and TRBJ1-4; TRBD1 agrees at 8 bases. J lost 6 bases, V lost 3 bases, and 6 bases had no gene match. Germline V gene lookup returns CDR1 SEHNR and CDR2 FQNEAQ (reference sequence). The CDR3 spans 15 residues. This chain's CDR3 is CASSLGRGLDEKLFF. For the CDR3, the DNA is TGTGCCAGCAGCTTGGGCAGGGGGCTAGATGAAAAACTGTTTTTT.

The V and J genes are TRBV11-2 and TRBJ2-7, with D possibly being TRBD1 (5 bases). Germline CDR1 and CDR2: SGHAT and FQNNGV. Trimming stripped 0 bases from V and 1 base from J, with 10 bases between. This CDR3 is 15 amino acids long. The CDR3 DNA follows: TGTGCCAGCAGCTTAGAAGGGGCGGCTTCCTACGAGCAGTACTTC. This encodes CASSLEGAASYEQYF.

The chain combines TRBV4-3 with TRBJ1-2; D not certain. Looked up from germline, CDR1 is LGHNA and CDR2 is YSLEER. This CDR3 is 16 amino acids long. The V end was cut by 0 bases, the J end by 5 bases, with 16 bases between. The CDR3 DNA is TGCGCCAGCAGCCAAGATTTCGGGAACGTCGGTTATGGCTACACCTTC. This gives the protein CASSQDFGNVGYGYTF.

The CDR3: CASSQGTAYEQYF. The CDR3 DNA reads TGTGCCAGCAGCCAGGGGACAGCCTACGAGCAGTACTTC. J is TRBJ2-7 and V is TRBV3-1 (or the pseudogene TRBV3-2), with 7 positions matching TRBD1. Looked up from germline, CDR1 is LGHDT and CDR2 is YNNKEL (reference sequence). This CDR3 has 13 amino acids. The ends lost 3 bases at V and 2 bases at J; junction bases unmatched: 1.

V and J are TRBV7-2 and TRBJ2-7; TRBD1 matches at 12 bases. The J segment lost 7 bases and the V segment lost 1 base, leaving 11 bases of the junction unmatched. CDR3 length: 17 residues. Germline V gene data show CDR1 as SGHTA and CDR2 as FQGNSA. The CDR3 sequence is CASSLVGGTGGLGEQYF. CDR3 nucleotide sequence: TGTGCCAGCAGCTTAGTCGGCGGGACAGGGGGCTTGGGGGAGCAGTACTTC.

This clone has a single count. The CDR3 region has the DNA TGTGCCACCAGAGGGGCAGGGCGGAATCAAGAGACCCAGTACTTC. Residues: CATRGAGRNQETQYF. V gene TRBV7-2 combines with J gene TRBJ2-5; D may correspond to TRBD1 or TRBD2 (5 bases each). CDR1 and CDR2 from the germline V gene are SGHTA and FQGNSA. The CDR3 loop spans 15 amino acids. Trimming pared 10 bases from V and 2 bases from J, leaving 20 bases between.

This clone appeared once. This CDR3 reads CASSYQREGGETQYF. CDR3 DNA: TGTGCCAGCAGTTACCAGCGGGAGGGGGGGGAGACCCAGTACTTC. The V call is TRBV6-5, the J call TRBJ2-5; 10 bases line up with TRBD2. This CDR3 has 15 amino acids. CDR1 and CDR2 (germline): MNHEY, SVGAGI. Unmatched junction bases numbered 5, after V lost 2 bases and J lost 5 bases.